The source of this T cell receptor beta chain is a study of glioma-infiltrating T cells. Germline-derived CDR1 and CDR2 are DFQATT and SNEGSKA (reference sequence). This CDR3 contains 13 residues. Trimming removed 1 base from V and 3 bases from J, with 8 bases in between. Using RNA template, CDR3s of TCR alpha and beta were amplified with iRepertoire arm-PCR. Tissue mRNA or PBMC total RNA, roughly 100-400 ng, went into one-step reverse transcription and amplification. TCRdb reprocessed the multiplex PCR reads via MiXCR and lists one record per CDR3 protein. Of about 140,000 distinct CDR3 sequences listed, about two fifths are singletons.

This clonotype originated in a human donor with low-grade glioma or glioblastoma, undergoing nonglioma brain surgery, or in good health (not recorded which). The sample taken for sequencing was glioma tissue, nonneoplastic brain tissue, or PBMCs (not recorded which). J is TRBJ2-3 and V is TRBV20-1; D is unresolved. CDR3 protein: CSARVAPTDTQYF. The CDR3 coding sequence is TGCAGTGCTAGAGTGGCTCCAACAGATACGCAGTATTTT.